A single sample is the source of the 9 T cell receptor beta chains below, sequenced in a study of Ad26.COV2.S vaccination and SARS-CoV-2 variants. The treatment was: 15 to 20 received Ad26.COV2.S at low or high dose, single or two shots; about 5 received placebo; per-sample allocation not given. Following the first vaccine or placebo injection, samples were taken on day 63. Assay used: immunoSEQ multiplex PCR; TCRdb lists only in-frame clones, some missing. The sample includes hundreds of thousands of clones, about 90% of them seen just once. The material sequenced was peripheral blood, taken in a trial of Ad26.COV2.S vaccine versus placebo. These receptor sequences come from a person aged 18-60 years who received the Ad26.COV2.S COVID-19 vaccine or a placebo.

The CDR3 nucleotides are TGTGCCACCAGCAGAGATGAGGACGGCCCTGGGACCCAGTACTTC. Translating gives CATSRDEDGPGTQYF. The genes are TRBV15 and TRBJ2-5; the D is unclear. The CDR3 contains 15 residues. With 0 bases removed from V and 7 bases from J, the gap between germline ends came to 15 bases. Germline V CDR1 and CDR2: LNHNV, YYDKDF (reference sequence).

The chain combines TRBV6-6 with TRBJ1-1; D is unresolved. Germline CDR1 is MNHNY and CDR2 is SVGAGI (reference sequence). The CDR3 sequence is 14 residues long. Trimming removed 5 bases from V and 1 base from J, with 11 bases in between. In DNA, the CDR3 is TGTGCCAGCAGTAAGGAGTCTAAGAACACTGAAGCTTTCTTT. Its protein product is CASSKESKNTEAFF.

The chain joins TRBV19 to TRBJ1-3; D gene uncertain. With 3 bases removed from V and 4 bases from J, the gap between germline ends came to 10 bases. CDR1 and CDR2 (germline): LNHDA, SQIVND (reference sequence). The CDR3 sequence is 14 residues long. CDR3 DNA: TGTGCCAGTAGTATTACTCTGGGAGGAAACACCATATATTTT. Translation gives CASSITLGGNTIYF.

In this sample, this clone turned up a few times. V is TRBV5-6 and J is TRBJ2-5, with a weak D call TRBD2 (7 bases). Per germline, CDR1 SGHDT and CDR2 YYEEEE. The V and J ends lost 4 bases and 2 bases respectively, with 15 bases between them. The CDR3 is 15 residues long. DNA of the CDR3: TGTGCCAGCAGCCTCTTAGGGGGGGCACAAGAGACCCAGTACTTC. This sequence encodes CASSLLGGAQETQYF. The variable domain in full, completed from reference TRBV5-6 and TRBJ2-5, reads DAGVTQSPTHLIKTRGQQVTLRCSPKSGHDTVSWYQQALGQGPQFIFQYYEEEERQRGNFPDRFSGHQFPNYSSELNVNALLLGDSALYLCASSLLGGAQETQYFGPGTRLLVL.

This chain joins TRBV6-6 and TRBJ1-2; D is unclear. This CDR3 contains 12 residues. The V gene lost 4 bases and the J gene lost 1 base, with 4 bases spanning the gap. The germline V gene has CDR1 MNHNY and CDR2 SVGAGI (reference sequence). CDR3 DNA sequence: TGTGCCAGCAGTTTGGGTAACTATGGCTACACCTTC. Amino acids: CASSLGNYGYTF.

CDR3 DNA sequence: TGCAGCGCTGGGAGACAGGGCTCCTACGAGCAGTACTTC. Its translation is CSAGRQGSYEQYF. The chain uses TRBV29-1 and TRBJ2-7; 7 positions agree with TRBD1. The CDR3 totals 13 residues. Germline CDR1 SQVTM, CDR2 ANQGSEA. The trim removed 7 bases at V and 0 bases at J, leaving 6 bases unmatched.

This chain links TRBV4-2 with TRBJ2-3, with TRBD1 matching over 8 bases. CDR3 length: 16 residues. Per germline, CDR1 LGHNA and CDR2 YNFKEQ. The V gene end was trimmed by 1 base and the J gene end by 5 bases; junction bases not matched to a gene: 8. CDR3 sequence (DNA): TGTGCCAGCAGCCAAGTGTTCGGACAGGGCCGAGATACGCAGTATTTT. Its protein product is CASSQVFGQGRDTQYF.

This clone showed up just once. CDR3 sequence (DNA): TGTGCCAGCAGGCACAGGGTTGTGAATGAGCAGTTCTTC. It encodes CASRHRVVNEQFF. The rearrangement joins TRBV13 to TRBJ2-1; the D gene is possibly TRBD1 (6 bases). Trimming pared 6 bases from V and 7 bases from J, leaving 13 bases between. In germline, CDR1 is PRHDT, CDR2 FYEKMQ (reference sequence). This CDR3 region has 13 residues.

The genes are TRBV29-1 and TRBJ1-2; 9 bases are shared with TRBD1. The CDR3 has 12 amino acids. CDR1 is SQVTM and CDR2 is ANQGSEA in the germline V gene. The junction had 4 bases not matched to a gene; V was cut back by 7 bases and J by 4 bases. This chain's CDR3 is CSGRQGGYGYTF. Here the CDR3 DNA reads TGCAGCGGAAGACAGGGGGGCTATGGCTACACCTTC.